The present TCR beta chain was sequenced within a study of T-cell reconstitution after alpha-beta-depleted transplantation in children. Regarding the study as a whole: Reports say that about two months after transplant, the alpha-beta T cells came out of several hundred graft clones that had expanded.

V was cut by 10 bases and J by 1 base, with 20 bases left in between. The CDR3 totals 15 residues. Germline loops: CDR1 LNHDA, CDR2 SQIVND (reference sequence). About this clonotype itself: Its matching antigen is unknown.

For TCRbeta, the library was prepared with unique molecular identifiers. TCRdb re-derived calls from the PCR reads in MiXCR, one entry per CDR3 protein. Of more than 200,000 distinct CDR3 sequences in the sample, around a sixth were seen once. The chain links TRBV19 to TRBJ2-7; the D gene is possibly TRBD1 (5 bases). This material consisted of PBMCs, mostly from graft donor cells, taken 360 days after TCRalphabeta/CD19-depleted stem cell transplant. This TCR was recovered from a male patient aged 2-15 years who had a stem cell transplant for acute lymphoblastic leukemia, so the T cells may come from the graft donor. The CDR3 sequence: CATQFTDTASYEQYF. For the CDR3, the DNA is TGTGCCACACAATTCACGGACACTGCATCCTACGAGCAGTACTTC.